This T cell receptor beta chain was observed in a study of early T cells in non-severe SARS-CoV-2 infection. Study context: Sequencing input comprised bulk RNA from unsorted whole blood; chain pairing was not available.

General study results and limits: VDJdb matching, biased toward anti-spike CD8 responses, missed private and CD4 specificities.

CDR3 length: 13 residues. CDR1 and CDR2 from the germline V gene are LNHDA and SQIVND (reference sequence). Trimming took 6 bases from V and 5 from J, leaving 13 bases between them. Tagging with unique molecular identifiers was applied to individual cDNA molecules. TCRdb called the 5' RACE reads again in MiXCR, with one record for every CDR3 protein. The repertoire includes tens of thousands of distinct CDR3 sequences, about 9.4% of them detected once, and 4.5% sits in the top ten. This clonotype was found a few times. The target antigen is unknown. The source material was whole blood. The chain couples TRBV19 to TRBJ1-2; D is unclear. The receptor was isolated from an adult who was a healthcare worker with PCR-confirmed SARS-CoV-2 infection or an uninfected control (not recorded which). For the CDR3, the DNA is TGTGCCAGTAGAGACTTGCGTGGGTATGGCTACACCTTC. This codes for CASRDLRGYGYTF.